This record covers a single T cell receptor beta chain. Its antigen remains unidentified. Per-nucleotide qualities are absent, and no much larger clonotype sits a single base away. The data belong to a study of CD8+ T cells in alopecia areata (dated by TCRdb to 2017 to 2018). For the wider study: The treated patients took part in an open-label pilot trial in which moderate-to-severe alopecia areata was treated with oral tofacitinib at 5 to 10 mg twice daily. On the human side, TCRbeta sequencing was run on scalp tissue and on sorted CD4+ and CD8+ peripheral blood T cells from healthy controls and from alopecia areata patients with either patchy or totalis/universalis disease. Patients received tofacitinib for 6 to 18 months and were then followed off drug for 6 months to check for delayed response and recurrence. Tofacitinib-treated patients had biopsies at baseline and at 4 and 24 weeks of treatment, with a later scalp biopsy in several patients. Clonality in the scalp was compared among normal scalp (n=4), patchy alopecia areata scalp (n=8), and alopecia totalis/universalis scalp (n=8). RNA was extracted with the PAXgene miRNA kit for fixed scalp, the miRNeasy kit for PBMCs, and the RNeasy kit for mouse skin. TCRbeta CDR3 regions were amplified by immunoSEQ multiplex PCR with 35 Vbeta forward and 13 Jbeta reverse primers. The study used high-throughput TCRbeta sequencing to examine T cell clonal expansion in alopecia areata, in both the C3H/HeJ mouse model and human patients.

This specimen's time point label, per the study, means: baseline before oral tofacitinib. Peripheral blood and lesional scalp punch biopsies were obtained from patients with alopecia areata. After PBMCs were isolated by density centrifugation and stained for CD3, CD4 and CD8, a FACSAria was used to sort CD4+ and CD8+ T cells. Trimming removed 0 bases from V and 2 bases from J; the gene matches leave 14 bases unexplained. The CDR3 covers 20 residues, taking in both the cysteine and the phenylalanine. Solely the CDR3 DNA is kept, with 60 bases framed from the first base. Taken from the germline V gene, the CDR1 and CDR2 loops are LGHNA and YSLEER. Library preparation was by the immunoSEQ multiplex PCR assay. RNA was extracted from all samples and reverse transcribed into cDNA, which served as template for TCR sequencing. First-strand cDNA was synthesized using SuperScript III with a 2:1 mix of oligo-dT and random hexamers. Amplification bias was assessed with a synthetic immune receptor repertoire, and residual bias was removed computationally. The original pipeline was this. Raw reads were preprocessed to remove errors, and CDR3 was defined by IMGT conventions from the conserved cysteine to phenylalanine. Clonality was calculated as 1 minus Shannon entropy normalized by log2 of the number of productive unique TCRs. Scalp TCRbeta sequences were cross-referenced with sorted blood CD4 and CD8 repertoires so that the CD4 or CD8 identity of scalp clones could be inferred. The source is immuneACCESS, and TCRdb retained only in-frame sequences with V and J called. Part of the clones is not carried over; for the studies checked, unresolved V genes explain less than half of this, and the remainder is unexplained. The DNA was the basis for D and trimming; V, J and clone size are from that table. For this sample there are 150,000 to 200,000 clones; over 55% appear just once. About 1.7% of the sample is held by the ten biggest clonotypes.

Summary of the overall study and its limitations: Shared TCR sequences between patients were less evident than in mice, which may be partly attributable to HLA diversity in the patient population. Compared with normal scalp, lesional scalp had higher clonality and more expanded CD8+ clones, particularly in alopecia totalis/universalis, a pattern that suggests antigenic drive. Unlike mouse skin, which is dominated by gammadelta T cells, normal human skin has resident alphabeta T cells that are also sequenced, and this complicates analysis of the scalp TCR repertoire.

Sequencing used CD4+ T cells sorted from blood, obtained at week 0. This TCR was sampled from a human donor with alopecia areata. In this chain, TRBV4-3 is recombined with TRBJ2-1; 9 bases in the middle match TRBD2. The sequence in DNA is TGCGCCAGCAGCCAAGATTCTTATTTTGGGGCTAGCGGGACCTACAATGAGCAGTTCTTC. This translates into CASSQDSYFGASGTYNEQFF.